This T cell receptor beta chain is drawn from a study of human T cells and chemical hapten exposure. Original processing notes: From around 25,000 to 690,000 TCRs were found per sample, with a median of roughly 89,000. TCRdb re-called the RACE reads through MiXCR, storing one row per CDR3 protein. Clone size and V and J calls follow TCRdb, not the original study. Here the sample spans about 300,000 distinct CDR3 sequences, roughly 6% being singletons. CDR3 size: 15 residues. Germline CDR1 MNHEY, CDR2 SVGAGI. V gave up 0 bases and J gave up 3 bases, with 12 bases separating them. As to time point: pre-sensitization, week 0. Treatment defined: therapeutic diphenylcyclopropenone sensitization with weekly scalp DPC. Broader study findings: Unchanged with DPC sensitization were TCRs above 1 in 1000 frequency.

The table lists this clonotype with many counts. Antigen unknown. The gene calls are TRBV6-5 and TRBJ2-7; D could derive from TRBD1 or TRBD2 (5 bases each). This specimen consisted of whole blood, obtained in connection with sensitization to the hapten diphenylcyclopropenone (DPC). The TCR originated in a woman aged 18-30 years with alopecia areata. Some clones in this sample may be carry-over from other donors' samples. The CDR3 nucleotides are TGTGCCAGCAGTTACTCGGGAGACAGCCGCTACGAGCAGTACTTC. Translating gives CASSYSGDSRYEQYF.